This TCR beta chain is drawn from a study of cytotoxic CD8 clonotypes in ibrutinib-treated CLL. At the level of the study: The samples contained roughly 240,000 productive templates on average. They also contained an average of roughly 99,000 productive rearrangements.

Profiling relied on immunoSEQ multiplex PCR, and the TCRdb table lists in-frame clones only, not all of them. The data hold more than 85,000 clones, with 70% to 80% observed a single time. This CDR3 has 15 residues. Germline-derived CDR1 and CDR2 are SGHDN and FVKESK. Unmatched junction bases numbered 4, after V lost 3 bases and J lost 2 bases. The V gene is TRBV14, the J gene TRBJ2-1, with 7 bases matching TRBD2. Sequencing used PBMCs, obtained after 24 months of ibrutinib treatment. This receptor was taken from a human donor with chronic lymphocytic leukemia. DNA for the CDR3: TGTGCCAGCAGCCACCTCGCGGGAGCCTACAATGAGCAGTTCTTC. Its translation is CASSHLAGAYNEQFF. Full variable domain (outside the CDR3, taken from reference TRBV14 and TRBJ2-1): EAGVTQFPSHSVIEKGQTVTLRCDPISGHDNLYWYRRVMGKEIKFLLHFVKESKQDESGMPNNRFLAERTGGTYSTLKVQPAELEDSGVYFCASSHLAGAYNEQFFGPGTRLTVL.